The source of this TCR beta chain is a study of T cell changes during pregnancy in multiple sclerosis. In germline, CDR1 is KGHSH, CDR2 LQKENI. The CDR3 loop spans 13 amino acids. With 5 bases removed from V and 0 bases from J, the gap between germline ends came to 8 bases. Only in-frame clones appear in the TCRdb table, and some are missing; sequencing was by immunoSEQ multiplex PCR. The sample records some 70,000 clones, around 92% being singletons. The material sequenced was CD8+ T cells from peripheral blood mononuclear cells, taken in the third trimester of pregnancy. J is TRBJ2-7 and V is TRBV18, with unresolved D. This clonotype originated in a female donor in good health, enrolled as a control in a pregnancy study. The CDR3 coding sequence is TGTGCCAGCTCATACAACCCCTCCTACGAGCAGTACTTC. This sequence encodes CASSYNPSYEQYF. Looking up the rest from reference TRBV18 and TRBJ2-7 gives the full variable domain: NAGVMQNPRHLVRRRGQEARLRCSPMKGHSHVYWYRQLPEEGLKFMVYLQKENIIDESGMPKERFSAEFPKEGPSILRIQQVVRGDSAAYFCASSYNPSYEQYFGPGTRLTVT.